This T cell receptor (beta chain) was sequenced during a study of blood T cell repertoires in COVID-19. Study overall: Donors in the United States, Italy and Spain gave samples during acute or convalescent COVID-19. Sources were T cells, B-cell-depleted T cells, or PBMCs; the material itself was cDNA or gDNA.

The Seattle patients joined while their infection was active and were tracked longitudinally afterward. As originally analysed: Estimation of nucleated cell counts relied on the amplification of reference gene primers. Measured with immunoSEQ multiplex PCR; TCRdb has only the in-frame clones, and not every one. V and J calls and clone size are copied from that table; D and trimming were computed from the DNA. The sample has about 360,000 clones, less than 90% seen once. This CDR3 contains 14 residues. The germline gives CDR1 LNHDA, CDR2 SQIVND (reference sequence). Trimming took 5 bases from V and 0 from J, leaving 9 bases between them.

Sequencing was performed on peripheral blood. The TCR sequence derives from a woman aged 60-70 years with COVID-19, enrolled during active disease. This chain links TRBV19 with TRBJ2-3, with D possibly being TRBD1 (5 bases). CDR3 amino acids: CASSVQVSTDTQYF. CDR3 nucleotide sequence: TGTGCCAGTAGTGTACAGGTTAGCACAGATACGCAGTATTTT.